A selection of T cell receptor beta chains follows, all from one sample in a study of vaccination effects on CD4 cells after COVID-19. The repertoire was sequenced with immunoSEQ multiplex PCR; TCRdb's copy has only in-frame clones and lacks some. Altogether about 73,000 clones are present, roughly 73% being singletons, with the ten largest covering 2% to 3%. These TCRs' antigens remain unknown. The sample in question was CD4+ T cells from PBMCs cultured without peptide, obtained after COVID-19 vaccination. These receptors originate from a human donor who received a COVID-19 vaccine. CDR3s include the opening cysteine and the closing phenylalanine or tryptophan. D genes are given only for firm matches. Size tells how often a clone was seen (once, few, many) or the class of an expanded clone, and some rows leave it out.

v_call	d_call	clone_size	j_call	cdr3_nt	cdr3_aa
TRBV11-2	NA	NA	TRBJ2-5	TGTGCCAGCAGCTTAGCGGGTCGACAAGAGACCCAGTACTTC	CASSLAGRQETQYF
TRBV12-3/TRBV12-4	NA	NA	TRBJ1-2	TGTGCCAGCAGCTTGGACAGCCGATATGGCTACACCTTC	CASSLDSRYGYTF
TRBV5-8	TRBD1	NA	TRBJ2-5	TGTGCCAGCAGTTGGACAGGGAAGACCCAGTACTTC	CASSWTGKTQYF
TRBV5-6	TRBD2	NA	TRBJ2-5	TGTGCCAGCAGCTTGGAACCCGGGGGGGCCTCCGAGACCCAGTACTTC	CASSLEPGGASETQYF
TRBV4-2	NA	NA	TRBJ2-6	TGTGCCAGCAGCCTAGCCTCTGGGGCCAACGTCCTGACTTTC	CASSLASGANVLTF
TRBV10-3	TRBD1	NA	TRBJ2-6	TGTGCCATCAGTGACGACAGGGGGCAAGGGGCCAACGTCCTGACTTTC	CAISDDRGQGANVLTF
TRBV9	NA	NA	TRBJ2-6	TGTGCCAGCAGCGTAGCCTGGGGCGTACCCTCTGGGGCCAACGTCCTGACTTTC	CASSVAWGVPSGANVLTF
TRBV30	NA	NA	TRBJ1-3	TGTGCCTGGAGCCGGGACATGAGAAACACCATATATTTT	CAWSRDMRNTIYF
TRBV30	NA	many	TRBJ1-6	TGTGCCTGGAGTGTACACCCTACTTCTAATTCACCCCTCCACTTT	CAWSVHPTSNSPLHF
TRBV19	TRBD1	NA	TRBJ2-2	TGTGCCAGTAGAAGGACAGGCGAGACCGGGGAGCTGTTTTTT	CASRRTGETGELFF
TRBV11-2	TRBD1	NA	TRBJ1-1	TGTGCCAGCAGCCCTCCGGGACAGGGTGGGGGCACTGAAGCTTTCTTT	CASSPPGQGGGTEAFF
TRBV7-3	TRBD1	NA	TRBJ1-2	TGTGCCAGCAGCGGATACCGGGACAGGGGCGACTACAACTATGGCTACACCTTC	CASSGYRDRGDYNYGYTF
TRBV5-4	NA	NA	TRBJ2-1	TGTGCCAGCAGCTCGGGAAAGTTGGAGCAGTTCTTC	CASSSGKLEQFF
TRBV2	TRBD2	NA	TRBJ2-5	TGTGCCAGCAGAGTCGGACTAGGAGAGACCCAGTACTTC	CASRVGLGETQYF
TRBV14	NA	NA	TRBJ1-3	TGTGCCAGCAGCCAGGGGGCTGGAAACACCATATATTTT	CASSQGAGNTIYF
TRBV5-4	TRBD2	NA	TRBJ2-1	TGTGCCAGCAGCTTGGAAAGCGGGGGAGAGAATGAGCAGTTCTTC	CASSLESGGENEQFF
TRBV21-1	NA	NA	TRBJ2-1	TGTGCCAGCAGCAAAGCGACAGGGGCTTGTTCTATCTACTACAATGAGCAGTTCTTC	CASSKATGACSIYYNEQFF
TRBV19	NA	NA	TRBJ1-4	TGTGCCAGTAGTATCCCCCGGGGGCTGGGTGAAAAACTGTTTTTT	CASSIPRGLGEKLFF
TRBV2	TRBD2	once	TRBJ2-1	TGTGCCAGCATTTGGATAGCGGGGGTCAATGAGCAGTTCTTC	CASIWIAGVNEQFF
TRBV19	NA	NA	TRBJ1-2	TGTGCCAGTCATGACGGCACTCGGGATGGCTACACCTTC	CASHDGTRDGYTF
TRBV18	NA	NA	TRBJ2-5	TGTGCCAGCTCATCAGCAGGGCAAGAGACCCAGTACTTC	CASSSAGQETQYF
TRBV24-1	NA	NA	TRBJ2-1	TGTGCCACCAGGAATACAGGGGGGGATGAGCAGTTCTTC	CATRNTGGDEQFF
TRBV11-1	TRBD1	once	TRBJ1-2	TGTGCCAGCAGCCGGGGACAGGGTGGGCATGGCTACACCTTC	CASSRGQGGHGYTF
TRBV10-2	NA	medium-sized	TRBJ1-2	TGCGCCAGCAGTGAGGCCTCCCGGGACGGATTACACTTC	CASSEASRDGLHF
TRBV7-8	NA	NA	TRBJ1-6	TGTGCCAGCAGCTTAGGACACAATAATTCACCCCTCCACTTT	CASSLGHNNSPLHF
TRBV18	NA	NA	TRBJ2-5	TGTGCCAGCTCACCAGGGGGAGAGACCCAGTACTTC	CASSPGGETQYF
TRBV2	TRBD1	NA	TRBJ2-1	TGTGCCACTACGGACAGGGTGGTTGTTAATGAGCAGTTCTTC	CATTDRVVVNEQFF
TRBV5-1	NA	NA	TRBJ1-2	TGCGCCAGCAGCTCCTACTCTGACAGGATCTATGGCTACACCTTC	CASSSYSDRIYGYTF
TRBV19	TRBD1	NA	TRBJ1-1	TGTGCCAGTGGACTGACAGGGGAGAACACTGAAGCTTTCTTT	CASGLTGENTEAFF
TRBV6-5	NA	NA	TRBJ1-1	TGTGCCAGCAGTTTAGTAGGTGACACTGAAGCTTTCTTT	CASSLVGDTEAFF
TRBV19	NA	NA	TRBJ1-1	TGTGCCAGTAGTAGGACAGTGATCACTGAAGCTTTCTTT	CASSRTVITEAFF
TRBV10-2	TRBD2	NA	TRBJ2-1	TGCGCCAGCAGTGAGATCGCGGGGGGGCCGAGGGATGAGCAGTTCTTC	CASSEIAGGPRDEQFF
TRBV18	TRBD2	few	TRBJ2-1	TGTGCCAGCCAGGGACTAGCGGGGGTGAACAATGAGCAGTTCTTC	CASQGLAGVNNEQFF
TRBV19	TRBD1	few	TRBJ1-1	TGTGCCAGTAGTATCGGGGACAGGGCCGCTTTCTTT	CASSIGDRAAFF
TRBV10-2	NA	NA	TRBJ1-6	TGCGCCAGCAGAGCCGTTGAGACCGTAAGCTCCTATAATTCACCCCTCCACTTT	CASRAVETVSSYNSPLHF
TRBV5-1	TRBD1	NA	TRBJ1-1	TGCGCCAGCAGCGGGGAGGACAGGAGGGGATGGTTGACTGAAGCTTTCTTT	CASSGEDRRGWLTEAFF
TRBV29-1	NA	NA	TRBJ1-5	TGCAGCGTTGGAGGTGTCCGCAATCAGCCCCAGCATTTT	CSVGGVRNQPQHF
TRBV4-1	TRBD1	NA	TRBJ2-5	TGCGCCAGCAGCCAAGATCCGGGGCAGGGGGCTCGGGAGACCCAGTACTTC	CASSQDPGQGARETQYF
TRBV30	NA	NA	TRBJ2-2	TGTGCCTGGAGTGTAATTATTGGGCCCGGGGAGCTGTTTTTT	CAWSVIIGPGELFF
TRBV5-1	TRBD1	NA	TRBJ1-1	TGCGCCAGCAGCCCCTTGATGTGGACAGGGGGGTTTGTCACTGAAGCTTTCTTT	CASSPLMWTGGFVTEAFF
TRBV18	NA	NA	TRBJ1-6	TGTGCCAGCTCCCAGAGTTCCTATAATTCACCCCTCCACTTT	CASSQSSYNSPLHF
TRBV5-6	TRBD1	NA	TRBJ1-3	TGTGCCAGCAGCCCCATCAGGGGGCCCATCTCTGGAAACACCATATATTTT	CASSPIRGPISGNTIYF
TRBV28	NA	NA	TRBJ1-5	TGTGCCAGCAGCCCAGTTCACAATCAGCCCCAGCATTTT	CASSPVHNQPQHF
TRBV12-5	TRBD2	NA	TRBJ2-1	TGTGCTAGTGGTTCCGGGACTAGCGGCTCCTACAATGAGCAGTTCTTC	CASGSGTSGSYNEQFF
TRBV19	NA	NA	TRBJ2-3	TGTGCCAGTGCTGCGGGCGCCATAGCAGATACGCAGTATTTT	CASAAGAIADTQYF
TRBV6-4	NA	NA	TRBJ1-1	TGTGCCAGCAGGACAGGTCAGAACACTGAAGCTTTCTTT	CASRTGQNTEAFF
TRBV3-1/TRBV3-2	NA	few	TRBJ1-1	TGTGCCAGCAGCCTCTCAGCCGCGAACACTGAAGCTTTCTTT	CASSLSAANTEAFF
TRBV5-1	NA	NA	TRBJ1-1	TGCGCCAGCAGCTTGTTCGGGGGGGGGAGTTGGGACACTGAAGCTTTCTTT	CASSLFGGGSWDTEAFF
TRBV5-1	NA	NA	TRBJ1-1	TGCGCCAGCAGCTTGGGCTCAGGAGGTATGAACACTGAAGCTTTCTTT	CASSLGSGGMNTEAFF
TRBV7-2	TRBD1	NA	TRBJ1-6	TGTGCCATTAGTACGGGACAGGGGGCCAATAATTCACCCCTCCACTTT	CAISTGQGANNSPLHF
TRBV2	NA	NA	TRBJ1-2	TGTGCCAGCAGCCCGGGGAGCCATGGCTACACCTTC	CASSPGSHGYTF